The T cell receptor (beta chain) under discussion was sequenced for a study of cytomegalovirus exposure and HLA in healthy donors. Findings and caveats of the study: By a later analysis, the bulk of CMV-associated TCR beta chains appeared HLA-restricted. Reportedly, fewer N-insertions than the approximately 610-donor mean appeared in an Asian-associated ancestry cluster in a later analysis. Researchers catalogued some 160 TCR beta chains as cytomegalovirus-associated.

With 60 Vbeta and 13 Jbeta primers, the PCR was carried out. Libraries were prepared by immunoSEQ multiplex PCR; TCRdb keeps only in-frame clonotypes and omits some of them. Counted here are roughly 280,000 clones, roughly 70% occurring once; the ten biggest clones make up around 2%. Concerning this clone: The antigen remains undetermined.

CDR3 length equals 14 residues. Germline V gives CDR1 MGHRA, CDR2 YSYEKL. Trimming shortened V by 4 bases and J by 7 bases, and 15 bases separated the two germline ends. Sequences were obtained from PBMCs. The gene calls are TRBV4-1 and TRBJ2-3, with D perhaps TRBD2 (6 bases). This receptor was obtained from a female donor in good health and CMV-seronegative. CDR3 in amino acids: CASSPPRELHTQYF. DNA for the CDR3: TGCGCCAGCAGCCCTCCCCGGGAGTTGCATACGCAGTATTTT.